This T cell receptor beta chain emerged from a study of T cells in Graves' hyperthyroidism and ophthalmopathy. Template material for amplifying TCR beta CDR3 regions consisted of RNA transcripts. The HTBI primer set drove a first-round RT-PCR of the TCR CDR3. TCRdb independently ran MiXCR on the multiplex PCR reads; one entry per CDR3 protein. Here the sample spans hundreds of thousands of distinct CDR3 sequences, approximately 19% being singletons. This clonotype occurred many times. The TCR comes from a woman between 50 and 59 years old with Graves' hyperthyroidism that later progressed to Graves' ophthalmopathy. The sample was blood.

DNA of the CDR3: TGCAGTGCTAGAGTGATACGGTCGAACACTGAAGCTTTCTTT. Amino acid sequence: CSARVIRSNTEAFF. The chain uses TRBV20-1 and TRBJ1-1; the D is unclear. Trimming took off 1 base at V and 1 base at J, with 10 bases between the two ends. The CDR3 runs to 14 residues. Germline CDR1 DFQATT, CDR2 SNEGSKA (reference sequence).